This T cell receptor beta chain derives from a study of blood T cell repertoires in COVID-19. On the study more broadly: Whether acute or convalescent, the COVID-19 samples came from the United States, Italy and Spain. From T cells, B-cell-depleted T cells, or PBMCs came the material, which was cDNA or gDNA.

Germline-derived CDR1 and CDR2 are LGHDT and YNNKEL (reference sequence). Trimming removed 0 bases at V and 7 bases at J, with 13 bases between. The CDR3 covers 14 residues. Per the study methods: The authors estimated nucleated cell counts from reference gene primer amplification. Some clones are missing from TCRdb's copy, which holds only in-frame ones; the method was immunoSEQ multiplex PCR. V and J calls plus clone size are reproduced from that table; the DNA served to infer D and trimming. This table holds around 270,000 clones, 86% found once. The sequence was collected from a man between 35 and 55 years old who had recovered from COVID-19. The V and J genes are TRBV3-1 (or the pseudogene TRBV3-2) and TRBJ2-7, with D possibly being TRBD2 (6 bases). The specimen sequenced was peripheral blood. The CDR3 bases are TGTGCCAGCAGCCAAGATTTTCTAGCGTGGGAGCAGTACTTC. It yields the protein CASSQDFLAWEQYF.